These T cell receptor beta chains were read from a single sample in a study of regulatory T cells in long-lasting Graves disease. In TCRdb, the multiplex PCR reads were re-called with MiXCR into one record per CDR3 protein. The sample holds 600,000 to 800,000 distinct CDR3 sequences, around 30% seen once. This material consisted of peripheral blood mononuclear cells (PBMCs), taken when the disease was refractory, from a patient treated with antithyroid drugs. Receptors originate from a female donor with Graves disease. CDR3s include the opening cysteine and the closing phenylalanine or tryptophan. D genes are given only for firm matches. A clone size is listed for some rows: how often the clone was seen (once, few, many), or a class if it is expanded.

J gene,CDR3 length,D gene,V gene,clone size,CDR3 DNA,CDR3 protein
TRBJ2-7,15,-,TRBV11-1,-,TGTGCCAGCAGCTTAGGAGTCCACGGTCGGTACGAGCAGTACTTC,CASSLGVHGRYEQYF
TRBJ1-1,15,TRBD1,TRBV19,few,TGTGCCAGTAGTACCCCCGGACAGGGGAACACTGAAGCTTTCTTT,CASSTPGQGNTEAFF
TRBJ1-1,15,-,TRBV6-1,-,TGTGCCAGCAGTCCCCCGGCCGGGATGAACACTGAAGCTTTCTTT,CASSPPAGMNTEAFF
TRBJ1-2,15,TRBD1,TRBV24-1,-,TGTGCCACCAGTGATTCCGGGACAGGAGACTATGGCTACACCTTC,CATSDSGTGDYGYTF
TRBJ1-5,17,TRBD1,TRBV5-5,-,TGTGCCAGCAGCTCCTCCGGGACAGGGGAAGGCAATCAGCCCCAGCATTTT,CASSSSGTGEGNQPQHF
TRBJ1-2,13,-,TRBV7-2,few,TGTGCCAGCAGCTTAGGTATGAGGAAAGGCTACACCTTC,CASSLGMRKGYTF
TRBJ1-1,14,-,TRBV11-3,many,TGTGCCAGCAGCTTTAGGGGCGTCAGCACTGAAGCTTTCTTT,CASSFRGVSTEAFF
TRBJ1-1,15,-,TRBV19,-,TGTGCCAGTAGTCCGTACAGTGGGTCGGGGACTGAAGCTTTCTTT,CASSPYSGSGTEAFF
TRBJ1-5,14,TRBD1,TRBV28,many,TGTGCCAGCAGCCCAGGGGGCCCCAATCAGCCCCAGCATTTT,CASSPGGPNQPQHF
TRBJ1-1,12,-,TRBV15,many,TGTGCCACCAGCAGGGGGGACAATAAAGCTTTCTTT,CATSRGDNKAFF
TRBJ1-6,14,-,TRBV5-4,-,TGTGCCAGCAGCTTGGCACGGGGTGATTCACCCCTCCACTTT,CASSLARGDSPLHF
TRBJ2-5,16,-,TRBV29-1,-,TGCAGCGTTGTGAGTCGCGGGGCACCCCCCAGAGAGACCCAGTACTTC,CSVVSRGAPPRETQYF
TRBJ1-1,16,-,TRBV9,few,TGTGCCAGCAGCGTAGGCACCGGGGGCGAGGGCACTGAAGCTTTCTTT,CASSVGTGGEGTEAFF
TRBJ2-7,14,-,TRBV20-1,-,TGCAGTGCTAGGAACCTAAATCGGCCCTACGAGCAGTACTTC,CSARNLNRPYEQYF
TRBJ1-2,15,-,TRBV4-2,once,TGTGCCAGCAGCCAGACCGCCAGATCCGACGCTGGCTACACCTTC,CASSQTARSDAGYTF
TRBJ2-1,13,TRBD1,TRBV20-1,-,TGCAGTATTACCGGGACAGTCAACAATGAGCAGTTCTTC,CSITGTVNNEQFF
TRBJ2-2,15,TRBD1,TRBV11-1,-,TGTGCCAGCAGCGCGAGAGACAGGGAGACCGGGGAGCTGTTTTTT,CASSARDRETGELFF
TRBJ1-2,16,-,TRBV6-5,-,TGTGCCAGCAGTTACTCGACGGCAGGGGAGAGCTATGGCTACACCTTC,CASSYSTAGESYGYTF
TRBJ1-5,15,TRBD1,TRBV5-1,-,TGCGCCAGCAGCTTGGAGGGACAGGGGACTCAGCCCCAGCATTTT,CASSLEGQGTQPQHF
TRBJ2-5,12,-,TRBV10-1,many,TGCGCCAGCAGCCGAGCGGGAGAGACCCAGTACTTC,CASSRAGETQYF
TRBJ1-2,14,-,TRBV19,-,TGTGCCAGTAGTATGAAGTTGGACCCCTATGGCTACACCTTC,CASSMKLDPYGYTF
TRBJ1-1,15,-,TRBV28,many,TGTGCCAGCAGCACCCCGGGGACCCCATCCTCTGAAGCTTTCTTT,CASSTPGTPSSEAFF
TRBJ1-1,11,-,TRBV20-1,-,TGCAGTGCTAGAAGGGGAGGTGAAGCTTTCTTT,CSARRGGEAFF
TRBJ2-5,16,TRBD2,TRBV6-1,few,TGTGCCAGCAGTCCAAAGCCCAGCGGGAAGGGAGAGACCCAGTACTTC,CASSPKPSGKGETQYF
TRBJ1-1,13,TRBD1,TRBV28,many,TGTGCCAGCAGCGGGACAGGGGCTACTGAAGCTTTCTTT,CASSGTGATEAFF
TRBJ2-7,13,-,TRBV20-1,few,TGCAGTGCTAAAGGGACACTCCACTACGAGCAGTACTTC,CSAKGTLHYEQYF
TRBJ2-7,14,TRBD2,TRBV29-1,few,TGCAGCGTTTCTCGCACAGCGGGAGGGTTCGAGCAGTACTTC,CSVSRTAGGFEQYF
TRBJ1-5,13,-,TRBV18,few,TGTGCCAGCTCACCCCTACATTATCAGCCCCAGCATTTT,CASSPLHYQPQHF
TRBJ2-7,15,-,TRBV12-3/TRBV12-4,few,TGTGCCAGCAGTTTAGTGGGCGGGCCCAGTGGCGAGCAGTACTTC,CASSLVGGPSGEQYF
TRBJ1-5,15,-,TRBV29-1,few,TGCAGCGTTGAGGTCGCGGGGGTGGGCAATCAGCCCCAGCATTTT,CSVEVAGVGNQPQHF
TRBJ1-1,12,-,TRBV10-2,-,TGCGCCAGCAGGGGTGGGTTTGCTGAAGCTTTCTTT,CASRGGFAEAFF
TRBJ1-2,12,-,TRBV7-9,many,TGTGCCAGCAGCTACTCTAGCTCTGGCTACACCTTC,CASSYSSSGYTF
TRBJ2-7,16,-,TRBV3-1,few,TGTGCCAGCAGCCCAGGTGGCCGACAGGGACTCTACGAGCAGTACTTC,CASSPGGRQGLYEQYF
TRBJ1-1,15,-,TRBV20-1,once,TGCAGTGCTAGAGAAGGGGGGGGTATGGACACTGAAGCTTTCTTT,CSAREGGGMDTEAFF
TRBJ1-2,13,-,TRBV20-1,-,TGCAGTGCTAGTCCCAGGGCCGATCGTGGCTACACCTTC,CSASPRADRGYTF
TRBJ2-5,15,-,TRBV7-3,-,TGTGCTAGTGCCTTGGCTAGCGTCGGCCTTGGGACCCAGTACTTC,CASALASVGLGTQYF
TRBJ1-1,15,-,TRBV5-1,few,TGCGCCAGCAGTTCTCACCACGGCCGGGGAACTGAAGCTTTCTTT,CASSSHHGRGTEAFF
TRBJ1-1,13,-,TRBV6-1,-,TGTGCCAGCAGCGTACAGAAACCCACTGAAGCTTTCTTT,CASSVQKPTEAFF
TRBJ1-2,15,TRBD1,TRBV27,-,TGTGCCAGCAGCCTATTGGGACAGACCATCTATGGCTACACCTTC,CASSLLGQTIYGYTF
TRBJ2-7,16,TRBD1,TRBV7-6,-,TGTGCCAGCAGCAGGCCAAAGGGGGACAGTTCCTACGAGCAGTACTTC,CASSRPKGDSSYEQYF
TRBJ1-6,15,-,TRBV6-2/TRBV6-3,few,TGTGCCAGCAGTTACGAGGGCTCCTATAATTCACCCCTCCACTTT,CASSYEGSYNSPLHF
TRBJ2-2,13,-,TRBV30,few,TGTGCCTACATCAGGGGGAACACCGGGGAGCTGTTTTTT,CAYIRGNTGELFF
TRBJ2-7,14,TRBD1,TRBV11-2,-,TGTGCCAGCAGCTTCCGGGACAGGGGTTACGAGCAGTGCTTC,CASSFRDRGYEQCF
TRBJ2-2,13,-,TRBV6-2/TRBV6-3,-,TGTGCCAGCAGTGAAGCGTACACCGGGGAGCTGTTTTTT,CASSEAYTGELFF
TRBJ1-4,14,-,TRBV29-1,few,TGCAGCGTCAGGGAGGGAGGGCTTAATGAAAAACTGTTTTTT,CSVREGGLNEKLFF